The T cell receptor (beta chain) under discussion was sequenced for a study of T-cell memory formation after mild COVID-19 (dated by TCRdb to about 2021). Looking at the study overall: Most TCR sequence clusters were specific to one of the two donors. T-cell clones expanding and contracting after mild COVID-19 in two donors were tracked by longitudinal TCRalpha and TCRbeta repertoire sequencing. Two young, previously healthy adult volunteers made up the cohort, one male and one female.

Paper-wide results and their limitations: The second-wave clones that peaked on day 37 were not confirmed to be SARS-CoV-2 specific. Balanced CD4/CD8 phenotypes were observed for clones contracting from day 15 to 85, whereas a bias towards CD4+ was observed for a second wave of clones expanding from day 15 to 37. Contracting CD4+ clones were located mainly in the CM and EM memory subsets, whereas CD8+ clones were found to be enriched in EMRA. The study included only a couple of mild cases, and larger cohorts that include severe cases with pre-infection samples were judged to be necessary. The detection of some responding clones in pre-infection memory suggests that pre-existing cross-reactive memory T cells joined the SARS-CoV-2 response.

PBMCs were isolated by Ficoll-Paque density gradient centrifugation. The sequencing machine was an Illumina NovaSeq 6000. TCRalpha and TCRbeta cDNA libraries were built by 5'RACE with constant-segment primers, adding sample barcodes and unique molecular identifiers. RNA was extracted from every sample with Trizol reagent. The libraries were amplified in two PCR steps, and the second step added a second sample barcode and Illumina TruSeq adapters. The libraries were sequenced on an Illumina NovaSeq using 2 x 150 bp paired-end reads. As for the original processing: With migec v1.2.7, reads were demultiplexed and then collapsed into UMI-guided consensus sequences. With mixcr v2.1.11, UMI consensuses were aligned to TRA and TRB V and J templates and assembled into clonotypes. Clonotypes were classified as expanded or contracted when called significant by both edgeR and NoisET, with noise models trained on biological replicates. edgeR calls used a false discovery rate-adjusted p below 0.01 and a log2 fold-change threshold of 1. As an exploratory analysis of dynamics, max-normalized trajectories of the 1000 most abundant clonotypes were examined by PCA with hierarchical clustering. Separately sequenced CD4+ and CD8+ repertoires were used to assign a CD4 or CD8 phenotype to each responding clone. TCRdb took the public reads, trimmed them with fastp at Q25, ran MiXCR for clone calling and kept in-frame beta chains. Every distinct CDR3 protein forms one entry, paired with its most common genes and DNA. What appears here as the V and J calls and clone size reflects TCRdb's work, not the paper's. The table for this sample lists around 390,000 distinct CDR3 sequences; about 15% of them were counted only once. 20% to 25% of the sample rests with the top ten.

In the case of this clonotype: Its antigen remains undetermined. Base qualities are missing; no much larger clone stands one base away.

Source material: PBMCs or a T cell subset sorted from them (not recorded which). This TCR derives from a man in his late teens or twenties who had mild COVID-19 (a few samples of this study predate the infection). The sample titles of this study are shuffled in the database, so cell type and time point are left out; the donor was told from shared clones.

The CDR3 protein sequence reads: CASRRAGGDTQYF. The DNA reads as follows: TGTGCCAGCAGGAGGGCAGGTGGAGATACGCAGTATTTT. In this chain, TRBV5-6 is recombined with TRBJ2-3; D gene: possibly TRBD2, on 5 matching bases. A distance of 12 bases separates the germline ends of V and J, which lose 5 bases and 5 bases respectively. The germline V gene yields SGHDT for CDR1 and YYEEEE for CDR2. The CDR3 starts with the cysteine, ends with the phenylalanine, and has 13 residues. Only the CDR3 region is kept as DNA, spanning 39 bases read in frame from base 1.